Here is one T cell receptor (beta chain) with its context. The data originate from a study of T cell changes during pregnancy in multiple sclerosis. The V end lost 3 bases, the J end lost 5 bases, and 10 bases lay between the germline ends. Germline V CDR1 and CDR2: SEHNR, FQNEAQ (reference sequence). The length of the CDR3 is 13 residues. Sequencing was performed with immunoSEQ multiplex PCR; in TCRdb, only in-frame clones are kept and a portion is missing. The sample lists tens of thousands of clones, roughly 88% occurring once. The sequence derives from a female donor with multiple sclerosis, enrolled in a pregnancy study. The material sequenced was peripheral blood, taken in the third trimester of pregnancy. The rearrangement joins TRBV7-9 to TRBJ1-2, with TRBD1 as a possible D gene (5 bases). This chain's CDR3 is CASSFGADYGYTF. The CDR3 coding sequence is TGTGCCAGCAGCTTTGGGGCCGATTATGGCTACACCTTC.